Listed below are T cell receptor beta chains from one sample, sequenced in a study of OX40 agonist ivuxolimab in advanced cancers. Profiling relied on immunoSEQ multiplex PCR, and the TCRdb table lists in-frame clones only, not all of them. The sample holds around 65,000 clones, roughly 90% seen once. The sample was CD4+ or CD8+ T cells sorted from blood, taken in a trial of the OX40 agonist ivuxolimab. These receptors were collected from an adult with an advanced solid tumor such as melanoma, head and neck, liver or kidney cancer. Each CDR3 is given with its conserved first and last residue. The D gene is left open where the match is weak. Expanded clones get a size class; other rows say once, few or many, or leave the size out.

clone_size	d_call	v_call	j_call	cdr3_nt	cdr3_aa
.	.	TRBV5-5	TRBJ2-7	TGTGCCAGCAGCCCGGAGCCCGGCGGGACCTCGAAATACGAGCAGTACTTC	CASSPEPGGTSKYEQYF
.	.	TRBV7-9	TRBJ1-4	TGTGCCAGCAGGACGCGGGATAATGAAAAACTGTTTTTT	CASRTRDNEKLFF
.	.	TRBV6-1	TRBJ2-7	TGTGCCAGCATACAGGGTCCCGGGGCCTCCTACGAGCAGTACTTC	CASIQGPGASYEQYF
.	.	TRBV4-1	TRBJ2-3	TGCGCCAGTCGTCCGGCGGACCGAAGCACAGATACGCAGTATTTT	CASRPADRSTDTQYF
.	.	TRBV6-9	TRBJ1-1	TGTGCCACCGGACCGAACACTGAAGCTTTCTTT	CATGPNTEAFF
few	.	TRBV28	TRBJ1-5	TGTGCCAGCAGCAGCGGGCAGCCCCAGCATTTT	CASSSGQPQHF
.	TRBD1	TRBV2	TRBJ1-6	TGTGCCAGCGGACAGGGCCTTCGGAATTCACCCCTCCACTTT	CASGQGLRNSPLHF
.	TRBD1	TRBV7-9	TRBJ1-1	TGTGCCAGCAGCTGGACAGGAGCCATGAACACTGAAGCTTTCTTT	CASSWTGAMNTEAFF
.	.	TRBV7-2	TRBJ2-1	TGTGCCAGCAGGTCCCCCCCCCGAGTCCATGAGCAGTTCTTC	CASRSPPRVHEQFF
.	TRBD1	TRBV6-1	TRBJ1-1	TGTGCCAGCAGGGGACAGGGATGGGCAGCTGAAGCTTTCTTT	CASRGQGWAAEAFF
.	TRBD1	TRBV6-1	TRBJ1-5	TGTGCCAGCAGTGTACAGGGGGCCGGCAATCAGCCCCAGCATTTT	CASSVQGAGNQPQHF
.	TRBD2	TRBV2	TRBJ2-4	TGTGCCAGCAAAGGCGGGGGGCTAGGGATTCAGTACTTC	CASKGGGLGIQYF
once	TRBD1	TRBV6-1	TRBJ2-7	TGTGCCAGCAGCGGACAGGGTTACGAGCAGTACTTC	CASSGQGYEQYF
.	.	TRBV7-9	TRBJ1-2	TGTGCCAGCAGCTTGGGCGGAGTGAACTATGGCTACACCTTC	CASSLGGVNYGYTF
.	TRBD2	TRBV9	TRBJ2-1	TGTGCCAGCAGCGCCCACCCACTAGCGGGAGCGAACAATGAGCAGTTCTTC	CASSAHPLAGANNEQFF
.	TRBD1	TRBV7-3	TRBJ2-1	TGTGCCAGCAGCTCACGACAGGGGGCGAGGAATGAGCAGTTCTTC	CASSSRQGARNEQFF
.	.	TRBV6-5	TRBJ1-2	TGTGCCAGCAGTTACGGCGGGCCATTTAACTATGGCTACACCTTC	CASSYGGPFNYGYTF
.	.	TRBV7-2	TRBJ1-2	TGTGCCAGCAGCTTAAGGCAGGGGAGTTTGGGCTACACCTTC	CASSLRQGSLGYTF
.	TRBD1	TRBV4-2	TRBJ1-2	TGTGCCAGCAGCCCGGGACAGGGATATGGCTACACCTTC	CASSPGQGYGYTF
.	TRBD2	TRBV5-1	TRBJ2-3	TGCGCCAGCAGCTTGGAACCTAGCGGGAGTGTAAACACAGATACGCAGTATTTT	CASSLEPSGSVNTDTQYF
.	.	TRBV7-2	TRBJ2-1	TGTGCCAGCAGCTTAGTAGGTCCCGGGAGTGAGCAGTTCTTC	CASSLVGPGSEQFF
.	.	TRBV10-2	TRBJ2-5	TGCGCCAGCAGTGTGGTAGTGCGGGAGACCCAGTACTTC	CASSVVVRETQYF
once	TRBD1	TRBV9	TRBJ2-5	TGTGCCAGCAGCGCGGCAGGGACAGGGGGACAGACCCAGTACTTC	CASSAAGTGGQTQYF
.	.	TRBV12-5	TRBJ2-1	TGTGCTAGTGGTCCGATCGGGACGTCTCAGTTCTTC	CASGPIGTSQFF